Described below is a single T cell receptor (beta chain) sequence and its context. This receptor's antigen is unknown. No quality values exist for individual bases; no much larger clone is one base distant. V and J are truncated by 4 bases and 6 bases respectively, leaving an intervening sequence of 12 bases. CDR1 and CDR2 were assigned from the germline V gene (reference sequence) as PRHDT and FYEKMQ. Including cysteine and phenylalanine, the CDR3 has 14 amino acids. Only CDR3 DNA is held: 42 bases, read in frame from base 1. The collaborating institutions used their own protocols to collect whole blood in K2EDTA tubes. Collaborator samples were shipped for TCRbeta analysis as frozen whole blood, isolated PBMCs, or DNA extracted from either sample type. These data originate in a study of blood T cell repertoires in COVID-19 (TCRdb year 2020). In terms of the full investigation: Samples covering the acute and convalescent phases of COVID-19 were provided by collaborators in the United States, Italy and Spain. Subjects who had been exposed to COVID-19, were actively infected with it, or had recovered from it provided the deeply sampled blood TCRbeta repertoires that made up the dataset. The repertoires were released in a freely available public database meant as a resource for research on the immune response to SARS-CoV-2. Where available, HLA class I and class II types were taken from metadata supplied by the sample provider and were not determined by assay-based typing. The samples were drawn from two sources: the first 160 participants of the ongoing ImmuneRACE study, and 1,200 or so subjects contributed by 6 global collaborators. The sample metadata nearly always contained a de-identified subject ID, COVID-19 status, age in years and sex. The prospective study material was composed of cDNA or gDNA derived from T cells, B-cell-depleted T cells, or PBMCs. Beyond this particular receptor, the publication reports: The quantity of clinical and demographic metadata differed by source and by participant and was supplied without curation.

TCRbeta CDR3 regions were amplified from genomic DNA by means of the immunoSEQ Assay, a bias-controlled multiplex PCR. For the original study's pipeline: Within the assay, amplification of reference gene primers was used to estimate how many nucleated cells each sample contained. To quantify the absolute abundance of each unique TCRbeta CDR3 rearrangement, sequence reads were collapsed and filtered. For each sample, productive Simpson clonality was calculated by taking the square root of Simpson's diversity index across productive rearrangements. Held by TCRdb, this immuneACCESS table contains in-frame sequences only and omits some clones. Under half of the omission traces to an unresolved V gene where checked; the cause of the rest is unknown. The D gene and trimming were derived from the DNA, and the V and J assignments and clone size from that table. Present in this sample are about 80,000 clones, 84% of which were seen just once. 3% to 4% of the sample is held by the ten biggest clonotypes.

This clonotype was sampled from a man aged 50 to 59 with acute or convalescent COVID-19. The chain was built from TRBV13 and TRBJ1-4; the D gene is perhaps TRBD1, from 5 matching bases. The sample consisted of peripheral blood. The DNA is as follows: TGTGCCAGCAGCTCATCAGGGTTTTATGAAAAACTGTTTTTT. The encoded protein is CASSSSGFYEKLFF.